This T cell receptor beta chain was sequenced for a study of blood T cell repertoires in COVID-19. V dropped 4 bases and J dropped 0 bases, with 7 bases sitting between them. The CDR3 spans 14 residues. Germline V gene data show CDR1 as SGHNT and CDR2 as YYREEE (reference sequence). This clone was seen more than once but under ten times. In the original workflow: Amplified reference gene primers provided the basis for estimating nucleated cell counts. Assay: immunoSEQ multiplex PCR; the TCRdb copy retains only in-frame clones and omits some. The V and J calls and clone size were taken over from that table, and D and trimming were inferred from the DNA. This sample carries 35,000 to 55,000 clones, roughly 90% of them seen once, and the ten largest clones take around a fifth.

The specimen was peripheral blood. The V and J genes are TRBV5-4 and TRBJ2-2, with D unresolved. This sequence originates from a man in his sixties or seventies with active COVID-19. The DNA of the CDR3 is TGTGCCAGCAGCCACAGAGCGAACACCGGGGAGCTGTTTTTT. Protein sequence: CASSHRANTGELFF.